The clone carrying this T cell receptor beta chain was recorded many times. No antigen is known for it. The V gene lost 2 bases and the J gene lost 10 bases, with 17 bases spanning the gap. The germline gives CDR1 MNHEY, CDR2 SVGEGT. The CDR3 length is 14 residues. These data are taken from a study of T cells in Graves' hyperthyroidism and ophthalmopathy. Background on the study: At the time of initial diagnosis and before any treatment, peripheral blood was collected.

Whole-study results and caveats: In the blood, most expanded thyroid clonotypes above 0.001 appeared as well.

The diagnostic basis comprised clinical symptoms, serum thyroxine and TRAb, thyroid ultrasound and orbital computed tomography. Authors of the study amplified TCR beta CDR3 regions from RNA transcripts. First-round RT-PCR with HTBI primers amplified the TCR CDR3 region. TCRdb fed the multiplex PCR reads into MiXCR, producing one record per CDR3 protein. This table holds more than 350,000 distinct CDR3 sequences, about a sixth found once. The chain joins TRBV6-2 or TRBV6-3 to TRBJ1-1; possible D gene TRBD1, 5 bases. The TCR sequence derives from a woman aged 30 to 39 with Graves' hyperthyroidism that later progressed to Graves' ophthalmopathy. The sequenced sample consisted of blood. The CDR3 spells CASSYPGLMGVAFF. CDR3 nucleotides: TGTGCCAGCAGTTACCCGGGACTGATGGGGGTAGCTTTCTTT.